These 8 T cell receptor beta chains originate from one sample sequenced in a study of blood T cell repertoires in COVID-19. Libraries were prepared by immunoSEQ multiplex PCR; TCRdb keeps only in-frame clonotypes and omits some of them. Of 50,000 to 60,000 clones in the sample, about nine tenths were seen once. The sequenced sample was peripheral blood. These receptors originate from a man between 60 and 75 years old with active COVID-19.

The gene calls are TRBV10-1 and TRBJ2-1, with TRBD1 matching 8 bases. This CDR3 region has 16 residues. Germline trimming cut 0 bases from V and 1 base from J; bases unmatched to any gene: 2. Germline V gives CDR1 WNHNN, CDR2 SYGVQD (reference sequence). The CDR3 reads CASSESRTGSYNEQFF. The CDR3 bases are TGCGCCAGCAGTGAGTCAAGGACAGGGTCCTACAATGAGCAGTTCTTC.

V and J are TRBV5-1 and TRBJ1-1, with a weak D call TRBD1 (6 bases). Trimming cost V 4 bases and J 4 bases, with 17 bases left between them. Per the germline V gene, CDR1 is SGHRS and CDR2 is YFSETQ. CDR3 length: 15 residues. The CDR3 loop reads CASSMGHPRGTEAFF. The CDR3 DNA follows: TGCGCCAGCAGCATGGGACATCCTAGGGGCACTGAAGCTTTCTTT.

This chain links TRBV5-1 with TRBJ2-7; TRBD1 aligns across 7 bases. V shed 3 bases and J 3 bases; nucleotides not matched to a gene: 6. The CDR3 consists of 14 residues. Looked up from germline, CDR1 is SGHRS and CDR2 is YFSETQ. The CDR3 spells CASSSRTGVYEQYF. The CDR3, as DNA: TGCGCCAGCAGCTCCCGGACAGGAGTCTACGAGCAGTACTTC.

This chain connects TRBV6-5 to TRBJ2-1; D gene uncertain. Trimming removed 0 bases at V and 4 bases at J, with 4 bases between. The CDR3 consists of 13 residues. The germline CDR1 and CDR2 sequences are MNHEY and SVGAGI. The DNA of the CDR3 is TGTGCCAGCAGTTACTCGAGTTACAATGAGCAGTTCTTC. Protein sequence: CASSYSSYNEQFF.

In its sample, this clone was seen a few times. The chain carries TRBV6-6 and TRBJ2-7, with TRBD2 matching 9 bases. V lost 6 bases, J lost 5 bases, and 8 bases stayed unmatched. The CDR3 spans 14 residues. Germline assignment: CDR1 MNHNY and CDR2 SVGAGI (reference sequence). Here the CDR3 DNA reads TGTGCCAGCAGATCCAGCGGGAGGTTAAACGAGCAGTACTTC. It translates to CASRSSGRLNEQYF.

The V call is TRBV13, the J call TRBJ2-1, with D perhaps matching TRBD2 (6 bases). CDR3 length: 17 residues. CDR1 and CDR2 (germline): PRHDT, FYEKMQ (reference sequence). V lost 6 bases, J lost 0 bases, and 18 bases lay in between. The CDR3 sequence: CASSFTTTGDSYNEQFF. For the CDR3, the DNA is TGTGCCAGCAGTTTCACAACAACGGGGGACTCCTACAATGAGCAGTTCTTC.

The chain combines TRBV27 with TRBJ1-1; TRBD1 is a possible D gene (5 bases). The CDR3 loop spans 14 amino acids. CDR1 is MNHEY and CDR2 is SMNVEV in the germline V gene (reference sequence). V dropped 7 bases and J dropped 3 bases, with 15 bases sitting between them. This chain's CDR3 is CASTSGQGDTEAFF. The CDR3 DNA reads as TGTGCCAGCACCTCCGGGCAGGGCGACACTGAAGCTTTCTTT.

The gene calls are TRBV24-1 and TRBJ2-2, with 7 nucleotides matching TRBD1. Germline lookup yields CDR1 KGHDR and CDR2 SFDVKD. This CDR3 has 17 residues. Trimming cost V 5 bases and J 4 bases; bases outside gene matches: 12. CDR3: CATSASGDSLSTGELFF. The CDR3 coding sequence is TGTGCCACCAGTGCCTCTGGGGACAGTTTATCCACCGGGGAGCTGTTTTTT.